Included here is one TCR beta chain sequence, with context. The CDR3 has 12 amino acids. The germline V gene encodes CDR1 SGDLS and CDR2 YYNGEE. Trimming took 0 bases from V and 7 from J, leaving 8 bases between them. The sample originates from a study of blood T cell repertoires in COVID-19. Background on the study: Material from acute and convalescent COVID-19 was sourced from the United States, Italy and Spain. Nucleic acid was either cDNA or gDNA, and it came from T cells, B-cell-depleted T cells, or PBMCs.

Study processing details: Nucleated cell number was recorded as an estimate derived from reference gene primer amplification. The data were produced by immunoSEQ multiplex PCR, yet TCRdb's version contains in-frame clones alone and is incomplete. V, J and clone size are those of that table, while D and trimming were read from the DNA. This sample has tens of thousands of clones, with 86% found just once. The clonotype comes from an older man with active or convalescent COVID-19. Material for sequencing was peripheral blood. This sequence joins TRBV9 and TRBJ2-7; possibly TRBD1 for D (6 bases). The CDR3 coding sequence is TGTGCCAGCAGCGTAGCCGGGACAGAGCAGTACTTC. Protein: CASSVAGTEQYF. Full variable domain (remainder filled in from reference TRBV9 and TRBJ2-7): DSGVTQTPKHLITATGQRVTLRCSPRSGDLSVYWYQQSLDQGLQFLIQYYNGEERAKGNILERFSAQQFPDLHSELNLSSLELGDSALYFCASSVAGTEQYFGPGTRLTVT.